These T cell receptor beta chains were read from a single sample in a study of cytomegalovirus exposure and HLA in healthy donors. Measured with immunoSEQ multiplex PCR; TCRdb has only the in-frame clones, and not every one. The table shows under 100,000 clones, with 70% occurring only once. Sequenced material: PBMCs. These receptors all stem from a woman aged 45-59 years in good health and CMV-seropositive. Each CDR3 is given with its conserved first and last residue. The order of the fields is V gene, CDR3 length, CDR3 protein.

V: TRBV9; length: 14; CDR3: CASNGQGSTDTQYF
V: TRBV9; length: 16; CDR3: CASSAGPPGGNQPQHF
V: TRBV5-5; length: 14; CDR3: CASSLELGSYEQYF
V: TRBV27; length: 16; CDR3: CASSLSWQKYNSPLHF
V: TRBV30; length: 17; CDR3: CAWWAPFGIPYTDTQYF
V: TRBV7-2; length: 14; CDR3: CASSLDGGLKTQYF
V: TRBV5-1; length: 15; CDR3: CASRMDRGHYYEQYF
V: TRBV10-3; length: 15; CDR3: CAIRDGTGGTDTQYF
V: TRBV9; length: 15; CDR3: CASSVTGSSGNTIYF
V: TRBV30; length: 13; CDR3: CAWSVLNSYEQYF
V: TRBV19; length: 14; CDR3: CASSMRGTYNEQFF
V: TRBV15; length: 15; CDR3: CATSSSGQGRYGYTF
V: TRBV7-2; length: 16; CDR3: CASSPGQFFGREKLFF
V: TRBV28; length: 15; CDR3: CASSYRGTGGTEAFF
V: TRBV28; length: 15; CDR3: CASSQIGTGGAEAFF
V: TRBV7-9; length: 13; CDR3: CSSSSSGANVLTF
V: TRBV28; length: 15; CDR3: CASRSGVITNEKLFF
V: TRBV5-1; length: 15; CDR3: CASRLRQVLNQPQHF
V: TRBV4-1; length: 14; CDR3: CASSPGGGWETQYF
V: TRBV6-6; length: 14; CDR3: CASSAVESKNIQYF
V: TRBV19; length: 14; CDR3: CASSMTGWDHGYTF
V: TRBV5-5; length: 14; CDR3: CASSWPRVNTEAFF
V: TRBV5-1; length: 15; CDR3: CASSLAYRGEDGYTF
V: TRBV28; length: 13; CDR3: CASRSTGLNEQFF
V: TRBV14; length: 16; CDR3: CASSQLTGIFNEKLFF
V: TRBV28; length: 15; CDR3: CASSLSVAGGIGYTF
V: TRBV14; length: 13; CDR3: CASGQALPYEQYF
V: TRBV18; length: 13; CDR3: CASSLPSHYEQYF
V: TRBV5-1; length: 14; CDR3: CASKTGSSTDTQYF
V: TRBV5-1; length: 15; CDR3: CASSPGRDPQETQYF
V: TRBV5-5; length: 14; CDR3: CASSPGQGRAEAFF
V: TRBV7-2; length: 15; CDR3: CASSLAGGNNVVQFF
V: TRBV6-6; length: 15; CDR3: CASSYEWGGEETQYF
V: TRBV9; length: 16; CDR3: CASSPRGQSSYNEQFF
V: TRBV6-5; length: 15; CDR3: CASSYARRPQTEQYF
V: TRBV7-2; length: 14; CDR3: CASSFSGATYEQYF
V: TRBV5-1; length: 14; CDR3: CASSLLTGENTIYF
V: TRBV7-9; length: 14; CDR3: CASSLGGGNQPQHF
V: TRBV7-9; length: 15; CDR3: CASSLGTGVQETQYF
V: TRBV6-1; length: 14; CDR3: CASSVRQGGGELFF
V: TRBV7-2; length: 12; CDR3: CASNKAPGTQYF
V: TRBV29-1; length: 15; CDR3: CSVAYGAGGPSVQYF
V: TRBV19; length: 14; CDR3: CASSIGQGYNEQFF
V: TRBV27; length: 15; CDR3: CASSLWTGGNEKLFF
V: TRBV29-1; length: 15; CDR3: CSVPTSGSYTGELFF
V: TRBV9; length: 19; CDR3: CASGVAPGQGAGLRYGYTF
V: TRBV9; length: 15; CDR3: CASSVWAGGAGELFF
V: TRBV2; length: 16; CDR3: CASTGLVSGRRNTQYF
V: TRBV19; length: 15; CDR3: CATADSGSSLYEQYF
V: TRBV19; length: 16; CDR3: CASSITRDLANYGYTF
V: TRBV6-1; length: 13; CDR3: CASSGYVDQPQHF